What follows are 18 T cell receptor beta chains derived from one specimen sequenced in a study of blood T cell repertoires in COVID-19. TCRdb's copy holds only in-frame clones and misses some; the assay was immunoSEQ multiplex PCR. This table holds roughly 450,000 clones, 80% to 95% found once. Sequencing was performed on PBMCs or T cells enriched from blood (not recorded which). The receptor source for this set is a young man who had recovered from COVID-19.

J is TRBJ1-6 and V is TRBV5-4; weak D call: TRBD1 (6 bases). Germline values: CDR1 SGHNT, CDR2 YYREEE (reference sequence). Between the trimmed V and J ends, which lost 5 bases and 7 bases, there was a span of 19 bases. The CDR3 contains 16 residues. The CDR3 loop is CASSSTGLGVNSPLHF. The CDR3 nucleotides are TGTGCCAGCAGTTCTACAGGGCTAGGCGTGAATTCACCCCTCCACTTT. The complete variable domain, with remaining parts taken from reference TRBV5-4 and TRBJ1-6, reads ETGVTQSPTHLIKTRGQQVTLRCSSQSGHNTVSWYQQALGQGPQFIFQYYREEENGRGNFPPRFSGLQFPNYSSELNVNALELDDSALYLCASSSTGLGVNSPLHFGNGTRLTVT.

V gene TRBV28 combines with J gene TRBJ1-1; D not certain. Trimming shortened V by 8 bases and J by 0 bases, and 16 bases separated the two germline ends. From germline, CDR1 is MDHEN and CDR2 SYDVKM. The CDR3 is 15 residues long. CDR3 sequence: CASGILGPLNTEAFF. DNA for the CDR3: TGTGCCAGCGGAATTCTGGGCCCATTGAACACTGAAGCTTTCTTT.

The rearrangement links TRBV6-6 to TRBJ1-5, with D unclear. The CDR3 is made up of 13 amino acids. In germline, CDR1 is MNHNY, CDR2 SVGAGI (reference sequence). Trimming removed 7 bases at V and 9 bases at J, with 16 bases between. The CDR3 region is CASKADTSPPQHF. The DNA of the CDR3 is TGTGCCAGCAAGGCAGACACATCACCGCCCCAGCATTTT.

The CDR3 protein is CASSRGAGAANYGYTF. As DNA, the CDR3 is TGTGCCAGCAGCCGTGGAGCGGGGGCGGCTAACTATGGCTACACCTTC. The J gene is TRBJ1-2, the V gene TRBV5-5; tentatively, D is TRBD1 (6 bases). This CDR3 is built from 16 residues. CDR1 and CDR2 from the germline V gene are SGHKS and YYEKEE (reference sequence). The germline V and J ends were trimmed by 4 bases and 0 bases, with 16 bases remaining between them.

V is TRBV7-8 and J is TRBJ2-5; 10 bases align to TRBD2. From germline, CDR1 is SGHVS and CDR2 FQNEAQ. The CDR3 totals 18 residues. The V gene end was trimmed by 1 base and the J gene end by 2 bases; junction bases not matched to a gene: 10. DNA of the CDR3: TGTGCCAGCAGCTTAGTGTTTCCTAGCGGGGGTAAACAAGAGACCCAGTACTTC. It specifies CASSLVFPSGGKQETQYF.

This chain connects TRBV3-1 (or the pseudogene TRBV3-2) to TRBJ2-1; a possible D gene is TRBD1 (6 bases). CDR1 is LGHDT, CDR2 YNNKEL, per germline (reference sequence). Trimming cost V 5 bases and J 10 bases, with 15 bases left between them. The length of the CDR3 is 13 residues. CDR3 sequence: CASSSLGGGEQFF. CDR3 in DNA: TGTGCCAGCAGCTCCCTAGGGGGTGGGGAGCAGTTCTTC.

The chain employs TRBV12-3 or TRBV12-4 and TRBJ1-2; no reliable D call. Between the trimmed V and J ends, which lost 5 bases and 8 bases, there was a span of 9 bases. CDR3 length: 11 amino acids. DNA for the CDR3: TGTGCCAGCAGTGACTATCCGGGCTACACCTTC. It is translated as CASSDYPGYTF.

The chain is built from TRBV19 and TRBJ1-5; 7 positions match TRBD1. The germline gives CDR1 LNHDA, CDR2 SQIVND (reference sequence). V lost 3 bases and J lost 5; bases outside the gene matches: 10. The CDR3 sequence is 16 residues long. CDR3 sequence reads: CASSILTGRYDQPQHF. The DNA of the CDR3 is TGTGCCAGTAGTATTCTGACAGGGAGGTACGATCAGCCCCAGCATTTT.

The V call is TRBV10-1, the J call TRBJ1-1, with D perhaps matching TRBD1 (5 bases). This CDR3 spans 15 amino acids. Trimming pared 2 bases from V and 5 bases from J, leaving 15 bases between. Germline V gene sequence: CDR1 WNHNN, CDR2 SYGVQD (reference sequence). The CDR3, as DNA: TGCGCCAGCAGTGAGGGCGTAGGGGTGGAGACTGAAGCTTTCTTT. This sequence encodes CASSEGVGVETEAFF.

V gene TRBV28 combines with J gene TRBJ1-3; no clear D gene. The CDR3 runs 17 residues. The germline CDR1 and CDR2 sequences are MDHEN and SYDVKM. V lost 10 bases to trimming and J lost 4 bases, with 26 bases between them. CDR3 sequence: CATPQRPGSSGGNTIYF. The CDR3 DNA is TGTGCCACCCCGCAGAGACCTGGGAGTTCTGGGGGAAACACCATATATTTT.

The V and J genes are TRBV3-1 (or the pseudogene TRBV3-2) and TRBJ2-3, with D possibly matching TRBD2 (6 bases). Germline CDR1 LGHDT, CDR2 YNNKEL (reference sequence). The CDR3 extends over 15 amino acids. The V end lost 3 bases, the J end lost 6 bases, and 16 bases lay between the germline ends. The CDR3 sequence is CASSQSPSVVDTQYF. CDR3 DNA: TGTGCCAGCAGCCAGAGTCCTAGCGTGGTGGATACGCAGTATTTT.

This clone was recorded once. The rearrangement links TRBV19 to TRBJ1-2; TRBD1 aligns across 11 bases. This CDR3 spans 15 amino acids. Per the germline V gene, CDR1 is LNHDA and CDR2 is SQIVND (reference sequence). Trimming cost V 5 bases and J 4 bases; bases outside gene matches: 6. Written as DNA, the CDR3 is TGTGCCAGTAGTGCCCGGGACAGGGGGATCTATGGCTACACCTTC. It encodes CASSARDRGIYGYTF. Together with reference TRBV19 and TRBJ1-2, the CDR3 gives the full variable domain: DGGITQSPKYLFRKEGQNVTLSCEQNLNHDAMYWYRQDPGQGLRLIYYSQIVNDFQKGDIAEGYSVSREKKESFPLTVTSAQKNPTAFYLCASSARDRGIYGYTFGSGTRLTVV.

The V gene is TRBV30, the J gene TRBJ1-6; possible D gene TRBD1, 6 bases. In germline, CDR1 is GTSNPN, CDR2 SVGIG (reference sequence). This CDR3 is 16 amino acids long. Deletions cut 1 base from V and 1 base from J, with 11 bases between. CDR3 bases: TGTGCCTGGAGTGCCCTCAGGGGTTCCTATAATTCACCCCTCCACTTT. Residues: CAWSALRGSYNSPLHF.

The chain combines TRBV10-3 with TRBJ2-1; perhaps TRBD2 as D (5 bases). Trimming took 6 bases from V and 0 from J, leaving 12 bases between them. From germline, CDR1 is ENHRY and CDR2 SYGVKD. This CDR3 spans 15 amino acids. CDR3 region: CAIRSSTASYNEQFF. The DNA of the CDR3 is TGTGCCATCAGGTCTAGCACCGCCTCCTACAATGAGCAGTTCTTC.

The CDR3 loop is CSVRRGWENTEAFF. The CDR3 DNA follows: TGCAGCGTTAGGAGGGGCTGGGAGAACACTGAAGCTTTCTTT. The rearrangement uses TRBV29-1 and TRBJ1-1; D is perhaps TRBD1 (5 bases). The ends were cut back, 5 bases at V and 1 base at J, with 14 bases in the middle. The CDR3 sequence is 14 residues long. Germline V CDR1 and CDR2: SQVTM, ANQGSEA.

This rearrangement joins TRBV19 to TRBJ1-5, with TRBD1 as a possible D gene (5 bases). In germline, CDR1 is LNHDA, CDR2 SQIVND (reference sequence). This CDR3 region has 15 residues. V was clipped by 5 bases and J by 0 bases, with 11 bases between them. DNA for the CDR3: TGTGCCAGTAGTGCAAGGGGATATAGCAATCAGCCCCAGCATTTT. Translated, it gives CASSARGYSNQPQHF.

This clone was seen once. The V and J genes are TRBV5-1 and TRBJ1-2; D is perhaps TRBD1 (6 bases). The CDR3 spans 15 residues. V dropped 1 base and J dropped 7 bases, with 17 bases sitting between them. Germline CDR1 SGHRS, CDR2 YFSETQ. The DNA for the CDR3 is TGCGCCAGCAGCTTGTGGGACACCTCCGGTCGTGGCTACACCTTC. Residues: CASSLWDTSGRGYTF.

The rearrangement uses TRBV13 and TRBJ1-1; D may be TRBD1 (5 bases). V shed 0 bases and J shed 1 base, with 9 bases lying between them. The CDR3 contains 15 residues. CDR1 is PRHDT and CDR2 is FYEKMQ in the germline V gene (reference sequence). This CDR3 reads CASSLGMGPNTEAFF. Here the CDR3 DNA reads TGTGCCAGCAGCTTAGGGATGGGGCCGAACACTGAAGCTTTCTTT.